This passage covers 19 T cell receptor beta chains from one sample sequenced in a study of blood T cell repertoires in COVID-19. Using immunoSEQ multiplex PCR, the repertoire was profiled, and TCRdb retains in-frame clones only, with some absent. This table has approximately 200,000 clones, roughly 85% appearing once. Sequencing was performed on peripheral blood. The origin of the receptors is a woman aged 25 to 39 with acute or convalescent COVID-19.

The V gene is TRBV7-2, the J gene TRBJ2-1, with 8 positions matching TRBD1. V trimming: 5 bases; J trimming: 4 bases; junction bases outside the gene matches: 7. Per germline, CDR1 SGHTA and CDR2 FQGNSA. The CDR3 consists of 15 residues. The CDR3 sequence is CASSLTGGSYNEQFF. CDR3 nucleotides: TGTGCCAGCAGCCTAACAGGGGGAAGTTACAATGAGCAGTTCTTC. The full variable domain, its missing parts supplied by reference TRBV7-2 and TRBJ2-1, is GAGVSQSPSNKVTEKGKDVELRCDPISGHTALYWYRQSLGQGLEFLIYFQGNSAPDKSGLPSDRFSAERTGGSVSTLTIQRTQQEDSAVYLCASSLTGGSYNEQFFGPGTRLTVL.

This chain connects TRBV11-2 to TRBJ2-6; 9 nucleotides agree with TRBD1. This CDR3 region has 20 residues. J lost 0 bases, V lost 0 bases, and 9 bases had no gene match. CDR1 and CDR2 (germline): SGHAT, FQNNGV. The CDR3 reads CASSLELGTGSFSGANVLTF. The CDR3 DNA sequence: TGTGCCAGCAGCTTAGAACTCGGGACAGGGTCCTTCTCTGGGGCCAACGTCCTGACTTTC. Full variable domain (remainder filled in from reference TRBV11-2 and TRBJ2-6): EAGVAQSPRYKIIEKRQSVAFWCNPISGHATLYWYQQILGQGPKLLIQFQNNGVVDDSQLPKDRFSAERLKGVDSTLKIQPAKLEDSAVYLCASSLELGTGSFSGANVLTFGAGSRLTVL.

The rearrangement uses TRBV7-8 and TRBJ1-4, with 7 bases that match TRBD1. J was trimmed by 7 bases and V by 6 bases; bases with no gene match: 5. Germline CDR1 SGHVS, CDR2 FQNEAQ. This CDR3 region has 13 residues. In DNA form, the CDR3 reads TGTGCCAGCAGACAGGGGTGGGGTGAAAAACTGTTTTTT. Protein product: CASRQGWGEKLFF.

The rearrangement joins TRBV30 to TRBJ2-5, with TRBD1 identical over 8 bases. Trimming took 1 base from V and 5 from J; bases not matched to a gene: 3. The CDR3 covers 13 residues. Germline CDR1 GTSNPN, CDR2 SVGIG (reference sequence). The CDR3 nucleotides are TGTGCCTGGAGTGAGGACAGGGAGGAGACCCAGTACTTC. Its protein product is CAWSEDREETQYF.

This clone was detected once. The chain has TRBV7-9 and TRBJ2-1, with TRBD1 identical over 8 bases. V shed 1 base and J 15 bases; nucleotides not matched to a gene: 11. The CDR3 covers 14 residues. Germline lookup yields CDR1 SEHNR and CDR2 FQNEAQ (reference sequence). The CDR3 region is CASSLGDRPQGAFF. The CDR3 DNA reads TGTGCCAGCAGCTTAGGGGACAGGCCACAGGGCGCGTTCTTC. Drawing the rest from reference TRBV7-9 and TRBJ2-1, the complete variable domain is DTGVSQNPRHKITKRGQNVTFRCDPISEHNRLYWYRQTLGQGPEFLTYFQNEAQLEKSRLLSDRFSAERPKGSFSTLEIQRTEQGDSAMYLCASSLGDRPQGAFFGPGTRLTVL.

V usage is TRBV5-5 and J usage is TRBJ2-2; 8 positions agree with TRBD2. V was pared by 4 bases and J by 0 bases, with 2 bases of the junction left unmatched. CDR3 size: 15 residues. In germline, CDR1 is SGHKS, CDR2 YYEKEE (reference sequence). DNA of the CDR3: TGTGCCAGCAGCGTCGGGGGGGCGAACACCGGGGAGCTGTTTTTT. Its protein product is CASSVGGANTGELFF.

V usage is TRBV11-2 and J usage is TRBJ1-1; D remains ambiguous. Germline CDR1 SGHAT, CDR2 FQNNGV. Trimming removed 3 bases at V and 4 bases at J, with 9 bases between. This CDR3 has 13 residues. CDR3 bases: TGTGCCAGCAGCTTCGGTGAGGGCACTGAAGCTTTCTTT. Its translation is CASSFGEGTEAFF.

In its sample, this clone was seen once. The rearrangement links TRBV29-1 to TRBJ2-2; D possibly corresponds to TRBD1 (5 bases). This CDR3 contains 14 residues. Deletions cut 5 bases from V and 0 bases from J, with 10 bases between. The V gene's germline CDR1 is SQVTM and CDR2 ANQGSEA. CDR3 in DNA: TGCAGCGTTTCACGGACACCGAACACCGGGGAGCTGTTTTTT. It translates to CSVSRTPNTGELFF.

This clone was seen only once. The J gene is TRBJ2-1, the V gene TRBV3-1 (or the pseudogene TRBV3-2), with 7 bases identical to TRBD1. The CDR3 consists of 17 residues. Looked up from germline, CDR1 is LGHDT and CDR2 is YNNKEL (reference sequence). V gave up 1 base and J gave up 2 bases; unmatched junction bases: 8. Here the CDR3 DNA reads TGTGCCAGCAGCCAAGCCATTGGGGACAGCACCTACAATGAGCAGTTCTTC. The encoded protein is CASSQAIGDSTYNEQFF.

This chain connects TRBV27 to TRBJ2-2, with D maybe TRBD2 (5 bases). This CDR3 spans 14 amino acids. V gave up 7 bases and J gave up 6 bases, with 15 bases separating them. The germline V gene has CDR1 MNHEY and CDR2 SMNVEV (reference sequence). The CDR3 here is CASTMWESPGELFF. The CDR3 region has the DNA TGTGCCAGCACTATGTGGGAGTCGCCCGGGGAGCTGTTTTTT.

CDR3 sequence: CASSQGGGKLAGEETQYF. The CDR3 region has the DNA TGTGCCAGCAGCCAAGGAGGAGGCAAACTAGCGGGAGAAGAGACCCAGTACTTC. The rearrangement uses TRBV3-1 (or the pseudogene TRBV3-2) and TRBJ2-5; 11 bases are a match to TRBD2. After removal of 1 base from V and 3 bases from J, the junction contained 10 bases not matched to a gene. The CDR3 has 18 amino acids. Germline V CDR1 and CDR2: LGHDT, YNNKEL (reference sequence).

The chain joins TRBV7-6 to TRBJ2-1, with D possibly TRBD2 on 6 matching bases. Germline assignment: CDR1 SGHVS and CDR2 FNYEAQ. Trimming shortened V by 5 bases and J by 3 bases, and 29 bases separated the two germline ends. The CDR3 is 20 residues long. The CDR3 DNA reads as TGTGCCAGCAGCGGAATCCTTACGATTGGCGGGACCCGTAACTACAATGAGCAGTTCTTC. This sequence encodes CASSGILTIGGTRNYNEQFF. The complete variable domain, with remaining parts taken from reference TRBV7-6 and TRBJ2-1, reads GAGVSQSPRYKVTKRGQDVALRCDPISGHVSLYWYRQALGQGPEFLTYFNYEAQQDKSGLPNDRFSAERPEGSISTLTIQRTEQRDSAMYRCASSGILTIGGTRNYNEQFFGPGTRLTVL.

The J gene is TRBJ2-1, the V gene TRBV5-1; possible D gene TRBD2, 6 bases. Germline CDR1 reads SGHRS; CDR2 reads YFSETQ. This CDR3 has 15 residues. With 4 bases removed from V and 0 bases from J, the gap between germline ends came to 11 bases. Here the CDR3 reads CASSPAGSSYNEQFF. The CDR3 region has the DNA TGCGCCAGCAGCCCGGCGGGGAGCTCCTACAATGAGCAGTTCTTC.

This chain joins TRBV28 and TRBJ2-7; TRBD2 matches 10 bases. Per germline, CDR1 MDHEN and CDR2 SYDVKM. The CDR3 sequence is 16 residues long. V lost 3 bases to trimming and J lost 6 bases; unmatched junction nucleotides: 11. CDR3 residues: CASSFPRRAGGVEQYF. The CDR3 coding sequence is TGTGCCAGCAGTTTCCCACGGCGAGCGGGAGGGGTCGAGCAGTACTTC.

This sequence joins TRBV5-1 and TRBJ2-6; D may be TRBD1 (6 bases). The V and J ends lost 2 bases and 1 base respectively, with 10 bases between them. Germline V gene lookup returns CDR1 SGHRS and CDR2 YFSETQ. This CDR3 spans 16 amino acids. The CDR3, as DNA: TGCGCCAGCAGCTTTAAAACAGGGTCTGGGGCCAACGTCCTGACTTTC. This codes for CASSFKTGSGANVLTF.

The rearrangement links TRBV9 to TRBJ2-1; D might be TRBD2 (6 bases). This CDR3 has 16 residues. Trimming cost V 0 bases and J 7 bases, with 17 bases left between them. Germline values: CDR1 SGDLS, CDR2 YYNGEE. DNA of the CDR3: TGTGCCAGCAGCGTAGTGGGACTCTACAGTTCTAATGAGCAGTTCTTC. Its translation: CASSVVGLYSSNEQFF. Looking up the rest from reference TRBV9 and TRBJ2-1 gives the full variable domain: DSGVTQTPKHLITATGQRVTLRCSPRSGDLSVYWYQQSLDQGLQFLIQYYNGEERAKGNILERFSAQQFPDLHSELNLSSLELGDSALYFCASSVVGLYSSNEQFFGPGTRLTVL.

This clone has just one count. The chain employs TRBV11-2 and TRBJ2-7; 10 nucleotides match TRBD1. V shed 2 bases, J shed 1 base, and the junction held 11 bases outside the gene matches. Germline CDR1 is SGHAT and CDR2 is FQNNGV. The CDR3 totals 18 residues. CDR3: CASSLFRDRGRRSYEQYF. DNA for the CDR3: TGTGCCAGCAGCTTATTCCGGGACAGGGGACGACGTTCCTACGAGCAGTACTTC.

The chain joins TRBV28 to TRBJ2-7; TRBD1 matches at 8 bases. The germline CDR1 and CDR2 sequences are MDHEN and SYDVKM. The CDR3 spans 16 residues. V trimming: 8 bases; J trimming: 1 base; junction bases outside the gene matches: 13. The CDR3 reads CASSDLKRQGSYEQYF. CDR3 nucleotide sequence: TGTGCCAGCTCGGACCTTAAGCGACAGGGGTCCTACGAGCAGTACTTC.

The V gene is TRBV29-1, the J gene TRBJ2-1; 8 bases map to TRBD1. CDR3 length equals 11 residues. The germline gives CDR1 SQVTM, CDR2 ANQGSEA. With 3 bases clipped from V and 13 bases from J, the junction kept 5 bases outside the gene matches. In DNA form, the CDR3 reads TGCAGCGTTGATTCAGGACAGGGACAGTTCTTC. Its protein is CSVDSGQGQFF.